This T cell receptor beta chain was sequenced in a study of Ad26.COV2.S vaccination and SARS-CoV-2 variants. The wider study: Donor was in the COV1001 Ad26.COV2.S trial arm.

About this clone: The antigen is undetermined.

General observations from the study: Using TCR breadth and depth analyses may have led to underestimated total T cell responses. Placebo and vaccine recipients had non-spike TCR breadth that was similar.

The germline V gene has CDR1 SGHAT and CDR2 FQNNGV. The CDR3 has 18 residues. The ends were cut back, 1 base at V and 2 bases at J, with 18 bases in the middle. TCRdb keeps only in-frame clones here, not all; method: immunoSEQ multiplex PCR. The sample gives 300,000 to 400,000 clones, about 86% of which show up once; 1.9% is in the top ten. Documented treatment: 15 to 20 received Ad26.COV2.S at low or high dose, single or two shots; about 5 received placebo; per-sample allocation not given. Vaccine and placebo recipients were sampled on day 63 after the first injection. Ad26 vector vaccine expressed Wuhan-strain SARS-CoV-2 spike.

Sequencing was performed on peripheral blood, taken in a trial of Ad26.COV2.S vaccine versus placebo. This receptor was identified in a person between 18 and 65 years old who received the Ad26.COV2.S COVID-19 vaccine or a placebo. This chain links TRBV11-2 with TRBJ1-5; D gene ambiguous. As DNA, the CDR3 is TGTGCCAGCAGCTTAGCCCCCTTGACCGGTCATGGCAATCAGCCCCAGCATTTT. It is translated as CASSLAPLTGHGNQPQHF.